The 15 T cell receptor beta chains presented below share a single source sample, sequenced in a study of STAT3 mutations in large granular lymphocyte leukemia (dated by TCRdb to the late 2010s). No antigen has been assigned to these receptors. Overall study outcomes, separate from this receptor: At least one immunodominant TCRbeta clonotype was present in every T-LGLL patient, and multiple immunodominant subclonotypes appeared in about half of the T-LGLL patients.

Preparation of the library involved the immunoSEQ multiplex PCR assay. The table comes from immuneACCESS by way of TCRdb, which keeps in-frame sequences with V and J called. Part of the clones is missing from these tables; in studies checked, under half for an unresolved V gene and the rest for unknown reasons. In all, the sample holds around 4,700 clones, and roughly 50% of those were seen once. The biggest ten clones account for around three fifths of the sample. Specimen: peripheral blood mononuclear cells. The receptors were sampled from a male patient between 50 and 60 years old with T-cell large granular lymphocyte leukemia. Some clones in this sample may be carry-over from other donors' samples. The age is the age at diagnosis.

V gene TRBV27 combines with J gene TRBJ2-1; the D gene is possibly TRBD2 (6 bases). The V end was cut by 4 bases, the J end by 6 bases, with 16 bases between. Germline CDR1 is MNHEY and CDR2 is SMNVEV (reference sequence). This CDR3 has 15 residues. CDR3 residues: CASSWGGARANEQFF. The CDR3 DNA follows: TGTGCCAGCAGTTGGGGCGGGGCACGGGCCAATGAGCAGTTCTTC.

CDR3 sequence (DNA): TGTGCCAGCTCACCACCCGGGACTAGCAAGGACGAGCAGTACTTC. Translation gives CASSPPGTSKDEQYF. The chain carries TRBV18 and TRBJ2-7; 9 bases are a match to TRBD2. V gave up 0 bases and J gave up 5 bases; unmatched junction bases: 5. The CDR3 totals 15 residues. Germline loops: CDR1 KGHSH, CDR2 LQKENI.

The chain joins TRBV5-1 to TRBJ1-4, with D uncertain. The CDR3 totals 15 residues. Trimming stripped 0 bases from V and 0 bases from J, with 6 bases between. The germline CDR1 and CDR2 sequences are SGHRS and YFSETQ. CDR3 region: CASSLGLATNEKLFF. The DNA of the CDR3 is TGCGCCAGCAGCTTGGGTCTTGCAACTAATGAAAAACTGTTTTTT.

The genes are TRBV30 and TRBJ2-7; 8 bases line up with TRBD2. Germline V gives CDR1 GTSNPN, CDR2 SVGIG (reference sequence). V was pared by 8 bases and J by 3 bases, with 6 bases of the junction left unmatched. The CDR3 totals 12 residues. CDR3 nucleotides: TGTGCCAGCTCTAGCGGGTTCTACGAGCAGTACTTC. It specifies CASSSGFYEQYF.

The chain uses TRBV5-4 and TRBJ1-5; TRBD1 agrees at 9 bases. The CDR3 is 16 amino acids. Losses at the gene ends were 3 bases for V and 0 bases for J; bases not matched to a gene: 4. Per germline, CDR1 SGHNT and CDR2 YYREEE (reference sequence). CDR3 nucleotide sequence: TGTGCCAGCAGCTCACCACAGGGGGCTAGCAATCAGCCCCAGCATTTT. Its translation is CASSSPQGASNQPQHF.

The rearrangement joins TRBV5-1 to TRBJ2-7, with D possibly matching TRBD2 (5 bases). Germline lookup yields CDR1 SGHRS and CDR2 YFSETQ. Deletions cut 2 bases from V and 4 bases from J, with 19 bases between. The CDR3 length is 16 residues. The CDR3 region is CASSLIGEGSRYEQYF. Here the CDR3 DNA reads TGCGCCAGCAGCTTAATAGGAGAGGGAAGCAGATACGAGCAGTACTTC.

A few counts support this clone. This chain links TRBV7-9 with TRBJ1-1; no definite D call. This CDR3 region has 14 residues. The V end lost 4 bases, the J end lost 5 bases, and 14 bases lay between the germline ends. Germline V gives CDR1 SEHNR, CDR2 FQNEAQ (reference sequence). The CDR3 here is CASSSPAGRTEAFF. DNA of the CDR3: TGTGCCAGCAGCTCCCCCGCCGGGCGAACTGAAGCTTTCTTT.

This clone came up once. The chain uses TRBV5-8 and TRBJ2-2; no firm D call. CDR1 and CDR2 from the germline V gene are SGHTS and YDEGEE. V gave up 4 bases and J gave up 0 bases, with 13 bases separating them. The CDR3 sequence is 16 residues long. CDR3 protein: CASSGNLIANTGELFF. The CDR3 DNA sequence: TGTGCCAGCAGCGGCAACCTAATCGCGAACACCGGGGAGCTGTTTTTT.

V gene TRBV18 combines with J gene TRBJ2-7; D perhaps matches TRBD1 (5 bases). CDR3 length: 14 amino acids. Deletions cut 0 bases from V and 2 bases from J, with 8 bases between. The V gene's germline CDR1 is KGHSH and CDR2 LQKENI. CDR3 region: CASSPPPGTYEQYF. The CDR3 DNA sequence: TGTGCCAGCTCACCACCCCCAGGGACCTACGAGCAGTACTTC.

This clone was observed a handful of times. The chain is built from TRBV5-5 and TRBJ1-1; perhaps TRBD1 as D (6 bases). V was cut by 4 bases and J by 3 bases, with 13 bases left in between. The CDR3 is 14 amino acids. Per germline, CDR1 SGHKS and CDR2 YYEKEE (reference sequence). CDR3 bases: TGTGCCAGCAGCCTACGGACAGCCTACACTGAAGCTTTCTTT. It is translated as CASSLRTAYTEAFF.

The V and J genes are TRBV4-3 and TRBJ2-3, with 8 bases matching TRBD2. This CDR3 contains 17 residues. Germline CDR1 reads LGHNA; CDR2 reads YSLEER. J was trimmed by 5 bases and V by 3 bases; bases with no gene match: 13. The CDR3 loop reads CASSQGASGSSLDTQYF. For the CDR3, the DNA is TGCGCCAGCAGCCAGGGGGCCAGCGGGAGTTCTTTAGATACGCAGTATTTT.

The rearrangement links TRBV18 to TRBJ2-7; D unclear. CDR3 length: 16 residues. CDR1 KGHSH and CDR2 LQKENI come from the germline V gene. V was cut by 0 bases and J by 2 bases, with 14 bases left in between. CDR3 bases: TGTGCCAGCTCACCACCGGTCGTAGACCCTCCCTACGAGCAGTACTTC. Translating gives CASSPPVVDPPYEQYF. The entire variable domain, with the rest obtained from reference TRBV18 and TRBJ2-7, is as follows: NAGVMQNPRHLVRRRGQEARLRCSPMKGHSHVYWYRQLPEEGLKFMVYLQKENIIDESGMPKERFSAEFPKEGPSILRIQQVVRGDSAAYFCASSPPVVDPPYEQYFGPGTRLTVT.

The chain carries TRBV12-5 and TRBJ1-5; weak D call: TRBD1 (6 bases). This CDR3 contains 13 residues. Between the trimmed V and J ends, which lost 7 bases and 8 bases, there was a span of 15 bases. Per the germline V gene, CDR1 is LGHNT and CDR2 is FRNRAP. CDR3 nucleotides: TGTGCTAGTGCCCCGGGGGCGTTGAAGCCCCAGCATTTT. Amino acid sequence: CASAPGALKPQHF.

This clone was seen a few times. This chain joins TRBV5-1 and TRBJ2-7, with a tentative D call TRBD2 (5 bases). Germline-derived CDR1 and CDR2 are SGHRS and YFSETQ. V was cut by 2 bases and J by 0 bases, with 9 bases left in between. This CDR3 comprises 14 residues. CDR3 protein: CASSFRGSSYEQYF. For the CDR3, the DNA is TGCGCCAGCAGCTTTCGAGGGAGCTCCTACGAGCAGTACTTC.

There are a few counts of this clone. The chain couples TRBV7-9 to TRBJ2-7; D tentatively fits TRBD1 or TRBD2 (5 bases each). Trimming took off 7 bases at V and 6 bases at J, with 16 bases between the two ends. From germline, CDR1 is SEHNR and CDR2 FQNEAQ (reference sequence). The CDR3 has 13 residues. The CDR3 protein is CASTIPGLGEQYF. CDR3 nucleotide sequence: TGTGCCAGCACCATCCCGGGGCTCGGCGAGCAGTACTTC. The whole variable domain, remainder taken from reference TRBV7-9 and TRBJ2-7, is DTGVSQNPRHKITKRGQNVTFRCDPISEHNRLYWYRQTLGQGPEFLTYFQNEAQLEKSRLLSDRFSAERPKGSFSTLEIQRTEQGDSAMYLCASTIPGLGEQYFGPGTRLTVT.